This entry lists 9 T cell receptor beta chains sequenced from one sample in a study of blood T cell repertoires in COVID-19. Clones were sequenced by immunoSEQ multiplex PCR, and TCRdb holds only the in-frame ones, with some missing. The table shows around 290,000 clones, with around 89% occurring only once. The specimen was PBMCs or T cells enriched from blood (not recorded which). The receptors come from a woman aged 55-69 years in a cohort exposed to, infected with or recovered from COVID-19 (not recorded which).

This sequence joins TRBV4-2 and TRBJ2-1, with 8 bases that match TRBD2. CDR3 length: 17 residues. Germline V gene data show CDR1 as LGHNA and CDR2 as YNFKEQ. The ends lost 0 bases at V and 9 bases at J; junction bases unmatched: 13. The CDR3 nucleotides are TGTGCCAGCAGCCAAGAGACCGGGACTAGAGGGCCGGGTGAGCAGTTCTTC. Amino acids: CASSQETGTRGPGEQFF.

This sequence joins TRBV6-5 and TRBJ1-3; 8 nucleotides agree with TRBD1. In germline, CDR1 is MNHEY, CDR2 SVGAGI. The J segment lost 1 base and the V segment lost 3 bases, leaving 2 bases of the junction unmatched. The CDR3 sequence is 15 residues long. CDR3 DNA: TGTGCCAGCAGTTATGACAGGGGATCTGGAAACACCATATATTTT. Protein: CASSYDRGSGNTIYF.

J is TRBJ2-2 and V is TRBV2; weak D call: TRBD1 (5 bases). Germline assignment: CDR1 SNHLY and CDR2 FYNNEI. Trimming removed 7 bases from V and 0 bases from J, with 9 bases in between. The CDR3 has 14 amino acids. The CDR3 here is CASMGRSNTGELFF. DNA for the CDR3: TGTGCCAGCATGGGGCGGTCGAACACCGGGGAGCTGTTTTTT. The full variable domain, in which reference TRBV2 and TRBJ2-2 provide the parts outside the CDR3, is EPEVTQTPSHQVTQMGQEVILRCVPISNHLYFYWYRQILGQKVEFLVSFYNNEISEKSEIFDDQFSVERPDGSNFTLKIRSTKLEDSAMYFCASMGRSNTGELFFGEGSRLTVL.

The chain joins TRBV5-8 to TRBJ2-2; 9 positions match TRBD1. V dropped 6 bases and J dropped 4; count of bases not matched to a gene: 16. The CDR3 consists of 18 residues. Germline assignment: CDR1 SGHTS and CDR2 YDEGEE. The CDR3 DNA follows: TGTGCCAGCACGCAGGGGCCTATGGGACAGGGAGGCACCGGGGAGCTGTTTTTT. Translating it yields CASTQGPMGQGGTGELFF.

Written as DNA, the CDR3 is TGTGCCAGCAGTTTAAGGGTCTGGGCGGGAGGAGCCCTATACGAGCAGTACTTC. Its translation is CASSLRVWAGGALYEQYF. The rearrangement joins TRBV27 to TRBJ2-7, with TRBD2 matching over 8 bases. Germline loops: CDR1 MNHEY, CDR2 SMNVEV (reference sequence). V lost 2 bases and J lost 4; bases outside the gene matches: 16. The CDR3 totals 18 residues.

As concerns this clone: The sample has other DNA sequences that encode this CDR3 too. The chain recombines TRBV28 with TRBJ1-2; no clear D. The V end was cut by 2 bases, the J end by 4 bases, with 5 bases between. Germline V gene sequence: CDR1 MDHEN, CDR2 SYDVKM. CDR3 size: 12 residues. For the CDR3, the DNA is TGTGCCAGCAGTTTACCGGGCTATGGCTACACCTTC. Its protein product is CASSLPGYGYTF.

CDR3: CASFASVGTGGTGANVLTF. CDR3 DNA: TGTGCCAGCTTCGCATCTGTGGGGACAGGGGGAACCGGGGCCAACGTCCTGACTTTC. The chain recombines TRBV18 with TRBJ2-6; 11 bases are shared with TRBD1. The ends lost 7 bases at V and 4 bases at J; junction bases unmatched: 15. This CDR3 contains 19 residues. Germline CDR1 KGHSH, CDR2 LQKENI.

The chain couples TRBV5-6 to TRBJ1-6; 9 positions match TRBD1. There are 17 residues in the CDR3. Trimming at V came to 7 bases and at J to 7 bases, leaving 15 bases not matched to a gene. The germline CDR1 and CDR2 sequences are SGHDT and YYEEEE. The DNA of the CDR3 is TGTGCCAGCCAGGACAGGGGAAGGTTCCAAAGGAATTCACCCCTCCACTTT. It encodes CASQDRGRFQRNSPLHF. The variable domain in full, completed from reference TRBV5-6 and TRBJ1-6, reads DAGVTQSPTHLIKTRGQQVTLRCSPKSGHDTVSWYQQALGQGPQFIFQYYEEEERQRGNFPDRFSGHQFPNYSSELNVNALLLGDSALYLCASQDRGRFQRNSPLHFGNGTRLTVT.

V gene TRBV5-1 combines with J gene TRBJ2-6; 7 nucleotides agree with TRBD1. V was clipped by 3 bases and J by 0 bases; unmatched bases: 9. Germline assignment: CDR1 SGHRS and CDR2 YFSETQ. This CDR3 contains 18 residues. CDR3: CASSWTGGGYSGANVLTF. CDR3 bases: TGCGCCAGCAGCTGGACAGGAGGTGGCTACTCTGGGGCCAACGTCCTGACTTTC.